The 28 T cell receptor beta chains given below trace back to one sample, sequenced in a study of blood T cell repertoires in COVID-19. The data were produced by immunoSEQ multiplex PCR, yet TCRdb's version contains in-frame clones alone and is incomplete. The sample has roughly 84,000 clones; more than 80% are singletons. Sequencing was done on a sample of peripheral blood. These receptors all come from a woman of 80 years or more with acute or convalescent COVID-19.

V gene TRBV28 combines with J gene TRBJ2-7; TRBD1 might be the D (6 bases). The CDR3 has 16 amino acids. Trimming removed 8 bases at V and 6 bases at J, with 26 bases between. Germline lookup yields CDR1 MDHEN and CDR2 SYDVKM. The CDR3, as DNA: TGTGCCAGCTCCATATCCCCTACAGGGTACCCGGCCGAGCAGTACTTC. Translated: CASSISPTGYPAEQYF.

The chain uses TRBV3-1 (or the pseudogene TRBV3-2) and TRBJ1-2; 7 positions match TRBD1. Looked up from germline, CDR1 is LGHDT and CDR2 is YNNKEL (reference sequence). Losses at the gene ends were 3 bases for V and 5 bases for J; bases not matched to a gene: 9. The CDR3 length is 15 residues. CDR3 in amino acids: CASSQPDREEYGYTF. In DNA form, the CDR3 reads TGTGCCAGCAGCCAGCCCGACAGGGAGGAGTATGGCTACACCTTC.

This chain joins TRBV18 and TRBJ1-5; D unclear. The CDR3 has 16 amino acids. Trimming cost V 2 bases and J 9 bases, with 20 bases left between them. Germline assignment: CDR1 KGHSH and CDR2 LQKENI. The CDR3 here is CASSPVGLREGPPQHF. The DNA of the CDR3 is TGTGCCAGCTCACCAGTAGGACTCCGGGAGGGTCCGCCCCAGCATTTT.

This clone was counted once. CDR3 DNA sequence: TGTGCCAGCAGTACGTCAGGGACCGGGGAGCTGTTTTTT. This gives the protein CASSTSGTGELFF. This chain uses TRBV12-3 or TRBV12-4 with TRBJ2-2; possible D gene TRBD1, 5 bases. V dropped 5 bases and J dropped 5 bases, with 9 bases sitting between them. CDR3 length: 13 amino acids.

The CDR3 protein is CASSKQPQPQHF. The CDR3 coding sequence is TGTGCCAGCAGTAAACAGCCTCAGCCCCAGCATTTT. This chain connects TRBV2 to TRBJ1-5; D is unresolved. The V end was cut by 5 bases, the J end by 6 bases, with 8 bases between. The CDR3 length is 12 residues. CDR1 and CDR2 from the germline V gene are SNHLY and FYNNEI.

J is TRBJ1-1 and V is TRBV7-2, with D possibly TRBD1 on 5 matching bases. The CDR3 consists of 16 residues. V was clipped by 5 bases and J by 0 bases, with 16 bases between them. Per the germline V gene, CDR1 is SGHTA and CDR2 is FQGNSA. The CDR3, as DNA: TGTGCCAGCAGCCCCAACGAAGGACACCTGAACACTGAAGCTTTCTTT. It yields the protein CASSPNEGHLNTEAFF.

V usage is TRBV7-2 and J usage is TRBJ1-2; weak D call: TRBD1 (6 bases). The CDR3 loop spans 14 amino acids. Germline CDR1 and CDR2: SGHTA and FQGNSA. Trimming shortened V by 0 bases and J by 4 bases, and 9 bases separated the two germline ends. The CDR3 protein is CASSLAAQGYGYTF. In DNA, the CDR3 is TGTGCCAGCAGCTTAGCCGCACAGGGCTATGGCTACACCTTC.

The CDR3 DNA follows: TGTGCCAGCCTAATGGACAGGACTAACTATGGCTACACCTTC. It yields the protein CASLMDRTNYGYTF. V is TRBV6-5 and J is TRBJ1-2; 7 bases are shared with TRBD1. The V gene's germline CDR1 is MNHEY and CDR2 SVGAGI. With V trimmed by 8 bases and J by 0 bases, 6 bases remained unmatched. The CDR3 runs to 14 residues.

This chain connects TRBV25-1 to TRBJ1-1; 8 bases line up with TRBD1. This CDR3 region has 15 residues. Germline V gene sequence: CDR1 MGHDK, CDR2 SYGVNS. Trimming at V came to 4 bases and at J to 1 base, leaving 5 bases not matched to a gene. CDR3 sequence reads: CASSAQGTGNTEAFF. CDR3 DNA: TGTGCCAGCAGTGCCCAAGGGACAGGGAACACTGAAGCTTTCTTT.

The chain has TRBV28 and TRBJ2-3; 12 bases fit TRBD2. CDR1 is MDHEN, CDR2 SYDVKM, per germline. The CDR3 consists of 16 residues. Unmatched junction bases numbered 4, after V lost 4 bases and J lost 2 bases. Here the CDR3 DNA reads TGTGCCAGCAGTTCCACTAGCGGGGGGCCCACAGATACGCAGTATTTT. Translation gives CASSSTSGGPTDTQYF.

J is TRBJ1-3 and V is TRBV16; D is unresolved. The V gene's germline CDR1 is KGHSY and CDR2 FQNENV. The V gene lost 0 bases and the J gene lost 4 bases, with 13 bases spanning the gap. The CDR3 covers 16 residues. The CDR3 region is CASSQSTAGKGNTIYF. CDR3 coding DNA: TGTGCCAGCAGCCAATCGACGGCAGGCAAAGGAAACACCATATATTTT.

In DNA form, the CDR3 reads TGTGCCATCAGGGAGGGAGCGATCCAAGAGACCCAGTACTTC. Its translation: CAIREGAIQETQYF. The V and J genes are TRBV10-3 and TRBJ2-5; a possible D gene is TRBD2 (6 bases). V lost 6 bases and J lost 1, with 12 bases in between. CDR3 length: 14 amino acids. Germline V gene sequence: CDR1 ENHRY, CDR2 SYGVKD.

The chain couples TRBV30 to TRBJ2-6; a weak D match, TRBD1 (5 bases). CDR3 length: 18 amino acids. V gave up 1 base and J gave up 0 bases, with 16 bases separating them. Germline CDR1 reads GTSNPN; CDR2 reads SVGIG (reference sequence). The DNA for the CDR3 is TGTGCCTGGAGTGGGGGCCAAGGGCTCTTCTCTGGGGCCAACGTCCTGACTTTC. Translating it yields CAWSGGQGLFSGANVLTF.

This sequence joins TRBV2 and TRBJ1-5; D ambiguous. CDR1 is SNHLY and CDR2 is FYNNEI in the germline V gene. The V end lost 6 bases, the J end lost 2 bases, and 11 bases lay between the germline ends. The CDR3 consists of 14 residues. CDR3 nucleotide sequence: TGTGCCAGCAGGGGTGACTGGGGCAATCAGCCCCAGCATTTT. Translated, it gives CASRGDWGNQPQHF.

This clone appeared a single time. The rearrangement joins TRBV18 to TRBJ1-6; 8 bases match TRBD1. This CDR3 has 16 amino acids. J gave up 7 bases and V 3 bases, and 8 bases lay outside the gene matches. The germline V gene encodes CDR1 KGHSH and CDR2 LQKENI. CDR3 DNA: TGTGCCAGCTCACCTCGACAGGACAGGGCGAATTCACCCCTCCACTTT. It codes for CASSPRQDRANSPLHF.

Only a few counts were recorded for this clone. The chain uses TRBV6-2 or TRBV6-3 and TRBJ1-4; D not certain. The V end lost 0 bases, the J end lost 3 bases, and 11 bases lay between the germline ends. Germline lookup yields CDR1 MNHEY and CDR2 SVGEGT. This CDR3 has 16 residues. The CDR3 loop reads CASSYSRRKANEKLFF. CDR3 nucleotides: TGTGCCAGCAGTTACTCGAGGAGAAAAGCTAATGAAAAACTGTTTTTT.

The chain is built from TRBV5-5 and TRBJ1-5; 9 bases align to TRBD1. The CDR3 sequence is 15 residues long. J gave up 2 bases and V 4 bases, and 4 bases lay outside the gene matches. Per the germline V gene, CDR1 is SGHKS and CDR2 is YYEKEE (reference sequence). As DNA, the CDR3 is TGTGCCAGCAGCCCGGGACAGGGCGGCAATCAGCCCCAGCATTTT. This codes for CASSPGQGGNQPQHF. Complete variable domain (other parts from reference TRBV5-5 and TRBJ1-5): DAGVTQSPTHLIKTRGQQVTLRCSPISGHKSVSWYQQVLGQGPQFIFQYYEKEERGRGNFPDRFSARQFPNYSSELNVNALLLGDSALYLCASSPGQGGNQPQHFGDGTRLSIL.

The chain uses TRBV27 and TRBJ1-4, with TRBD1 matching 9 bases. V was pared by 8 bases and J by 7 bases, with 14 bases of the junction left unmatched. The germline V gene encodes CDR1 MNHEY and CDR2 SMNVEV (reference sequence). CDR3 length equals 16 residues. CDR3 in DNA: TGTGCCAGCCGAACGATACAGGGGGCCCTAAGTGAAAAACTGTTTTTT. This sequence encodes CASRTIQGALSEKLFF.

This clone was counted once. V usage is TRBV18 and J usage is TRBJ2-1; possibly TRBD1 for D (7 bases). Germline V gene lookup returns CDR1 KGHSH and CDR2 LQKENI. The V end was cut by 2 bases, the J end by 7 bases, with 15 bases between. This CDR3 has 15 amino acids. This CDR3 is CASSPEATGTNEQFF. The DNA of the CDR3 is TGTGCCAGCTCACCAGAGGCGACAGGGACTAATGAGCAGTTCTTC.

This clone has only a few counts. The V and J genes are TRBV7-3 and TRBJ1-6, with a tentative D call TRBD1 (6 bases). This CDR3 has 15 amino acids. Germline V gene data show CDR1 as SGHTA and CDR2 as FQGTGA. V was trimmed by 0 bases and J by 8 bases, leaving 11 bases between them. CDR3 nucleotides: TGTGCCAGCAGCTTAACGATAGCAGGGGATTCACCCCTCCACTTT. This sequence encodes CASSLTIAGDSPLHF.

The chain joins TRBV27 to TRBJ2-3; 8 bases map to TRBD1. The junction had 10 bases not matched to a gene; V was cut back by 5 bases and J by 3 bases. This CDR3 region has 16 residues. Germline assignment: CDR1 MNHEY and CDR2 SMNVEV (reference sequence). The CDR3 DNA follows: TGTGCCAGCAGTCGAATCGACAGGGGTCGGACAGATACGCAGTATTTT. It encodes CASSRIDRGRTDTQYF.

The V call is TRBV7-9, the J call TRBJ1-2; 8 bases match TRBD1. The CDR3 length is 13 residues. Germline V CDR1 and CDR2: SEHNR, FQNEAQ (reference sequence). V shed 4 bases and J 7 bases; nucleotides not matched to a gene: 5. The CDR3 sequence: CASSSTGVGGYTF. In nucleotides, the CDR3 is TGTGCCAGCAGCTCGACAGGGGTGGGTGGCTACACCTTC.

This clone has just a few counts. The rearrangement joins TRBV3-1 (or the pseudogene TRBV3-2) to TRBJ1-2; TRBD1 might be the D (6 bases). V dropped 4 bases and J dropped 2 bases, with 11 bases sitting between them. The CDR3 is made up of 14 amino acids. Germline assignment: CDR1 LGHDT and CDR2 YNNKEL (reference sequence). The CDR3 coding sequence is TGTGCCAGCAGCCCTCGACAGGAGAACTATGGCTACACCTTC. It encodes CASSPRQENYGYTF.

V usage is TRBV3-1 (or the pseudogene TRBV3-2) and J usage is TRBJ2-3; 10 nucleotides agree with TRBD2. CDR3 length: 16 amino acids. CDR1 is LGHDT and CDR2 is YNNKEL in the germline V gene (reference sequence). V gave up 2 bases and J gave up 5 bases; unmatched junction bases: 7. In DNA form, the CDR3 reads TGTGCCAGCAGCCAAAGACTAGCGGGTATCTTAGATACGCAGTATTTT. Residues: CASSQRLAGILDTQYF.

This clone has more than one count but fewer than ten. The chain joins TRBV7-8 to TRBJ2-7, with D tentatively TRBD1 (5 bases). The germline V gene has CDR1 SGHVS and CDR2 FQNEAQ. V lost 4 bases and J 5 bases, leaving 15 bases between the germline ends. The CDR3 spans 14 residues. CDR3 amino acids: CASSSRGGSNEQYF. The CDR3 DNA follows: TGTGCCAGCAGCTCAAGGGGTGGCTCGAACGAGCAGTACTTC.

The chain recombines TRBV28 with TRBJ1-1; D remains ambiguous. This CDR3 region has 13 residues. Germline CDR1 reads MDHEN; CDR2 reads SYDVKM. The V end was cut by 3 bases, the J end by 4 bases, with 9 bases between. CDR3 bases: TGTGCCAGCAGTTTGGCCGGGTTCACTGAAGCTTTCTTT. It codes for CASSLAGFTEAFF.

This clone was observed once. The rearrangement links TRBV6-2 or TRBV6-3 to TRBJ1-1, with 7 bases fitting TRBD1. This CDR3 comprises 14 residues. J was trimmed by 1 base and V by 6 bases; bases with no gene match: 5. Germline loops: CDR1 MNHEY, CDR2 SVGEGT. The CDR3 sequence: CASSAGTANTEAFF. The CDR3 nucleotides are TGTGCCAGCAGCGCAGGGACAGCGAACACTGAAGCTTTCTTT.

This chain connects TRBV9 to TRBJ1-4; D might be TRBD1 (5 bases). Trimming cost V 0 bases and J 7 bases, with 13 bases left between them. CDR1 is SGDLS and CDR2 is YYNGEE in the germline V gene. This CDR3 contains 15 residues. CDR3 amino acids: CASSVDDRHGEKLFF. The CDR3 nucleotides read TGTGCCAGCAGCGTAGACGACAGACACGGTGAAAAACTGTTTTTT. The whole variable domain, filled in from reference TRBV9 and TRBJ1-4, reads DSGVTQTPKHLITATGQRVTLRCSPRSGDLSVYWYQQSLDQGLQFLIQYYNGEERAKGNILERFSAQQFPDLHSELNLSSLELGDSALYFCASSVDDRHGEKLFFGSGTQLSVL.